The rows below give T cell receptor beta chains drawn from one sample of a study of CD8 T cells in Susac syndrome. TCRdb re-analysed the immunoSEQ multiplex PCR reads in MiXCR, keeping a single row per CDR3 protein. This table holds roughly 150,000 distinct CDR3 sequences, roughly 94% found once. Material: CD8+ T cells from PBMCs. Receptor source: a human donor with Susac syndrome. Each CDR3 is given with its conserved first and last residue. The order of the fields is V gene, D gene, J gene, clone size, CDR3 DNA, CDR3 protein. The D gene is left open where the match is weak. Only some rows state a clone size, as once, few, many or a class for expanded clones.

>TRBV27|-|TRBJ1-2|-
TGTGCCAGCGGTCTGGCCACTAACTATGGCTACACCTTC
CASGLATNYGYTF
>TRBV12-3/TRBV12-4|TRBD2|TRBJ2-1|-
TGTGCCAGCAGTTCCGGGACTAGCGTTTCCTACAATGAGCAGTTCTTC
CASSSGTSVSYNEQFF
>TRBV9|-|TRBJ1-5|-
TGTGCCAGCAGCGGGGGGAACAATCAGCCCCAGCATTTT
CASSGGNNQPQHF
>TRBV20-1|-|TRBJ1-3|-
TGCAGTGCTAGACCTTCCGATCGAGTCTCTGGAAACACCATATATTTT
CSARPSDRVSGNTIYF
>TRBV4-1|TRBD1|TRBJ1-1|-
TGCGCCAGCAGCCAAGGGGACAGGGGCACTGAAGCTTTCTTT
CASSQGDRGTEAFF
>TRBV5-4|-|TRBJ2-7|few
TGTGCCAGCAGCTTGGCCCCCTACGAGCAGTACTTC
CASSLAPYEQYF
>TRBV4-1|-|TRBJ2-1|once
TGCGCCAGTAACGCTCCCTTAAAGGGGGGCAGCAACAATGAGCAGTTCTTC
CASNAPLKGGSNNEQFF
>TRBV28|-|TRBJ2-2|-
TGTGCCAGCAGTTTCCTCAGGGACCCCGGGGAGCTGTTTTTT
CASSFLRDPGELFF
>TRBV12-3/TRBV12-4|TRBD1|TRBJ1-2|-
TGTGCCAGCAGCCTTCAGGGGGACAGGTCCAACTATGGCTACACCTTC
CASSLQGDRSNYGYTF
>TRBV29-1|-|TRBJ1-1|-
TGCAGCGTGGAGAACACTGAAGCTTTCTTT
CSVENTEAFF
>TRBV4-1|TRBD2|TRBJ2-5|-
TGCGCCAGCAGCCATGGGCCAGGGAAATTGGGGAGGGTCGGAGAGACCCAGTACTTC
CASSHGPGKLGRVGETQYF
>TRBV29-1|-|TRBJ2-4|-
TGCAGCGTTGAAGATCGAGTAGGAGGGTCCGACGTAAACATTCAGTACTTC
CSVEDRVGGSDVNIQYF
>TRBV5-1|-|TRBJ1-2|-
TGCGCCAGCAGCCCCGACAGAAATTTTAACTATGGCTACACCTTC
CASSPDRNFNYGYTF
>TRBV5-1|TRBD2|TRBJ2-3|-
TGCGCCAGCACTCAGCGGGAGTTGGATACGCAGTATTTT
CASTQRELDTQYF
>TRBV19|-|TRBJ2-1|-
TGTGCCATCCGAAGCTCCTACAATGAGCAGTTCTTC
CAIRSSYNEQFF
>TRBV9|TRBD2|TRBJ2-2|-
TGTGCCAGCAGCGTAGGGGGACTAGCGGCGAACACCGGGGAGCTGTTTTTT
CASSVGGLAANTGELFF
>TRBV7-2|-|TRBJ2-7|-
TGTGCCAGCAGCTTAGACCTCCTCCGTCAGTACGAGCAGTACTTC
CASSLDLLRQYEQYF
>TRBV27|-|TRBJ2-2|-
TGTGCCAGCAGTTTTGGTGGGGCGGGTACCGGGGAGCTGTTTTTT
CASSFGGAGTGELFF
>TRBV24-1|-|TRBJ2-3|-
TGTGCCACCAGTGGCAGGGCCGCAGATACGCAGTATTTT
CATSGRAADTQYF
>TRBV18|TRBD1|TRBJ2-1|-
TGTGCCAGCTCCCCCATTGCGGGACAGGGGGATAATGAGCAGTTCTTC
CASSPIAGQGDNEQFF
>TRBV9|TRBD2|TRBJ2-7|once
TGTGCCAGCAGCCCAGACGGGGGGGTAAGCCACGAGCAGTACTTC
CASSPDGGVSHEQYF
>TRBV13|TRBD2|TRBJ2-7|-
TGTGCCAGCAGCTCGTCGACTAGCGGGACCTACGAGCAGTACTTC
CASSSSTSGTYEQYF
>TRBV27|-|TRBJ1-1|-
TGTGCCAGCAGTTCCCTCGTGGGCGGCGGGAACACTGAAGCTTTCTTT
CASSSLVGGGNTEAFF
>TRBV9|-|TRBJ2-1|-
TGTGCCAGCAGCGTAGGAGGTGGGAGTAGGCAGTTCTTC
CASSVGGGSRQFF
>TRBV6-5|-|TRBJ2-5|-
TGTGCCAGCAGTTACCGGCGGACGACCGAGGAGACCCAGTACTTC
CASSYRRTTEETQYF
>TRBV24-1|-|TRBJ1-5|-
TGTGCCACCAGCGGGCCAGGCGTTAATCAGCCCCAGCATTTT
CATSGPGVNQPQHF
>TRBV12-3/TRBV12-4|TRBD1|TRBJ1-5|-
TGTGCCAGCAGTTTCGGGGACAGGGGGCAGCCCCAGCATTTT
CASSFGDRGQPQHF
>TRBV20-1|TRBD2|TRBJ2-7|-
TGCAGTGCTAAGACTAGCGGGAGTTACGAGCAGTACTTC
CSAKTSGSYEQYF